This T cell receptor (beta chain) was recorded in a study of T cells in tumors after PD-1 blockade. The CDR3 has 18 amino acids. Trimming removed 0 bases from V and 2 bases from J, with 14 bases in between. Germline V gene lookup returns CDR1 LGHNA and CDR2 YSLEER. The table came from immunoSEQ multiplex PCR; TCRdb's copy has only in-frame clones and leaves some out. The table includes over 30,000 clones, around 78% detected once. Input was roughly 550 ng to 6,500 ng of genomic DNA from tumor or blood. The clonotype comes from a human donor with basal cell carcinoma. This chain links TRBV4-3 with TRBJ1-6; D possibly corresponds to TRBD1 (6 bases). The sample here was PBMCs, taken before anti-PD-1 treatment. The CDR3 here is CASSQELGTFTYNSPLHF. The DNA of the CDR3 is TGCGCCAGCAGCCAAGAGCTGGGGACATTCACCTATAATTCACCCCTCCACTTT.